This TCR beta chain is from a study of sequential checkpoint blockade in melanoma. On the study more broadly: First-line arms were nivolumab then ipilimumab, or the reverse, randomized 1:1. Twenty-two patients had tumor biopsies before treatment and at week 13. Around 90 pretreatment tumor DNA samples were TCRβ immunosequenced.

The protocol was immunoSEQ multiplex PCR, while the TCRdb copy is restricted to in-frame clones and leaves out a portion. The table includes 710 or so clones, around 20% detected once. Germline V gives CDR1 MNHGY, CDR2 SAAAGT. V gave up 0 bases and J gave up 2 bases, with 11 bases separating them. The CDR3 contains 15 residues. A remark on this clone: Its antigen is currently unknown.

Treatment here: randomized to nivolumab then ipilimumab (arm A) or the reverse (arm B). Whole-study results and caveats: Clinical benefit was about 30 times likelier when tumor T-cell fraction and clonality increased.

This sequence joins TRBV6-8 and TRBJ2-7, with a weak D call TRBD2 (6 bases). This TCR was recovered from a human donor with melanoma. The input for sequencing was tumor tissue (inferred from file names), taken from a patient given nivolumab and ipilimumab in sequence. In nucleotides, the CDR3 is TGTGCCAGCAGTTACTCCCGGGGACTGGCCTACGAGCAGTACTTC. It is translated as CASSYSRGLAYEQYF.